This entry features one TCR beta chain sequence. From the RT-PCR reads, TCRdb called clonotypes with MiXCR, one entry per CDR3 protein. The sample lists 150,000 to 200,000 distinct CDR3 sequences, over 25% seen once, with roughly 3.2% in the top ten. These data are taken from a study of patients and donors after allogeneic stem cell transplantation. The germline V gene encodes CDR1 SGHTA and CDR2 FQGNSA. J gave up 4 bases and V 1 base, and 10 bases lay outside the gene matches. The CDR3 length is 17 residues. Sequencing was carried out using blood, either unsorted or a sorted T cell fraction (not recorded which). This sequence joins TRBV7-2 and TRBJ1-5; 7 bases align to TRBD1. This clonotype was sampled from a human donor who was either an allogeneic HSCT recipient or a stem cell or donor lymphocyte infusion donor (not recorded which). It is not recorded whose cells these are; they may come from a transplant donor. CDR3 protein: CASSLDGVRGSNQPQHF. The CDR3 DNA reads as TGTGCCAGCAGCTTAGATGGTGTCAGGGGGTCAAATCAGCCCCAGCATTTT.